Below, 3 T cell receptor beta chains from the same sample are listed, as sequenced in a study of OX40 agonist ivuxolimab in advanced cancers. Method: immunoSEQ multiplex PCR; TCRdb's copy keeps in-frame clones and lacks some. The table includes more than 65,000 clones, under 80% detected once. This sample comprised CD4+ or CD8+ T cells sorted from blood, obtained in a trial of the OX40 agonist ivuxolimab. Source of these receptors: an adult with an advanced solid tumor such as melanoma, head and neck, liver or kidney cancer.

The chain combines TRBV5-6 with TRBJ1-4; D is unclear. The CDR3 length is 16 residues. Germline V gives CDR1 SGHDT, CDR2 YYEEEE. V was cut by 4 bases and J by 0 bases, with 13 bases left in between. The CDR3 nucleotides read TGTGCCAGCAGCGCTGGTTCCGGGCCAACTAATGAAAAACTGTTTTTT. Its translation: CASSAGSGPTNEKLFF.

The chain joins TRBV27 to TRBJ1-3; D not resolved. CDR3 length: 15 amino acids. V gave up 6 bases and J gave up 0 bases, with 12 bases separating them. Per the germline V gene, CDR1 is MNHEY and CDR2 is SMNVEV (reference sequence). CDR3 in DNA: TGTGCCAGCAGCCGACTCCGGGACTCTGGAAACACCATATATTTT. Protein product: CASSRLRDSGNTIYF.

This chain links TRBV4-3 with TRBJ2-2; D might be TRBD1 or TRBD2, each matching 5 bases. This CDR3 comprises 15 residues. Per the germline V gene, CDR1 is LGHNA and CDR2 is YSLEER. The V gene lost 0 bases and the J gene lost 7 bases, with 12 bases spanning the gap. For the CDR3, the DNA is TGCGCCAGCAGCCAAGATTGGGGGTACGGCGGGGAGCTGTTTTTT. Translating gives CASSQDWGYGGELFF.